This T cell receptor beta chain was documented in a study of regulatory T cells in long-lasting Graves disease. As for time point: newly diagnosed GD, antithyroid drugs for less than 3 months. The authors made the TCR library using RNA they extracted from PBMCs. Arm-PCR with iRepertoire HTBI primers amplified the CDR3 regions for these TCR beta libraries. TCRdb reprocessed the multiplex PCR reads via MiXCR and lists one record per CDR3 protein. Here the sample spans about 360,000 distinct CDR3 sequences, 16% being singletons. This clonotype was observed at least ten times. The antigen is undetermined. Study outcomes and limitations: More public clonotypes were shared by persistent patients (2,741) than by new patients (about 1,000). Lower TCR diversity characterized persistent Graves' patients relative to newly diagnosed patients.

The same sample was also used in a study of T cells in Graves' hyperthyroidism and ophthalmopathy.

The source of this sequence is a woman between 18 and 30 years old with Graves disease. Source: peripheral blood mononuclear cells (PBMCs), taken at new diagnosis, from a patient treated with antithyroid drugs.

CDR3 amino acids: CASSPRPHSYEQYF. The CDR3 DNA sequence: TGTGCCAGCAGCCCCCGACCCCACTCCTACGAGCAGTACTTC. The J gene is TRBJ2-7, the V gene TRBV11-2, with unresolved D. This CDR3 is 14 amino acids long. Trimming shortened V by 5 bases and J by 0 bases, and 11 bases separated the two germline ends. Germline V gene data show CDR1 as SGHAT and CDR2 as FQNNGV. Complete variable domain (other parts from reference TRBV11-2 and TRBJ2-7): EAGVAQSPRYKIIEKRQSVAFWCNPISGHATLYWYQQILGQGPKLLIQFQNNGVVDDSQLPKDRFSAERLKGVDSTLKIQPAKLEDSAVYLCASSPRPHSYEQYFGPGTRLTVT.